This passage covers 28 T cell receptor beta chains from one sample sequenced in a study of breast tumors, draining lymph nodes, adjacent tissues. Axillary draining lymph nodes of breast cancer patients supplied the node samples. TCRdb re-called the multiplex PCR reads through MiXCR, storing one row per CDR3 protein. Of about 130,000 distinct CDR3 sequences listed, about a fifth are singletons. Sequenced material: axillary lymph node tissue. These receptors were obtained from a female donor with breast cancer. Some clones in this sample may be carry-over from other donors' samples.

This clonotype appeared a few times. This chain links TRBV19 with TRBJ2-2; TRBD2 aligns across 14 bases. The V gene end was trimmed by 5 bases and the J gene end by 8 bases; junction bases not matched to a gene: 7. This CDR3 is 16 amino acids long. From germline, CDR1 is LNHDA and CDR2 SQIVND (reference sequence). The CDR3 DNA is TGTGCCAGTAGTCCCGAGCGACTAGCGGGAGGGGGGGAGCTGTTTTTT. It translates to CASSPERLAGGGELFF. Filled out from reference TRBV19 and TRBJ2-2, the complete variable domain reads DGGITQSPKYLFRKEGQNVTLSCEQNLNHDAMYWYRQDPGQGLRLIYYSQIVNDFQKGDIAEGYSVSREKKESFPLTVTSAQKNPTAFYLCASSPERLAGGGELFFGEGSRLTVL.

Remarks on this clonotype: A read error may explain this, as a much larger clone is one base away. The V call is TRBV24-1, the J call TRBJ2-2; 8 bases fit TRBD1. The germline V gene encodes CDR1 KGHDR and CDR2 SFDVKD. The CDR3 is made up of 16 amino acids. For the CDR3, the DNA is TGTGCCACCAGTGACCCCAAGACAGGGGACACCGGGGGGCTGTTTTTT. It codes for CATSDPKTGDTGGLFF.

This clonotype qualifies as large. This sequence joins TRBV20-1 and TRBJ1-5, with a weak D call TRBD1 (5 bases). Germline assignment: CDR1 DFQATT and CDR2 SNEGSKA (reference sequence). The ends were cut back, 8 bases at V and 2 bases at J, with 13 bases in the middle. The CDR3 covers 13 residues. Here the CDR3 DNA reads TGCAGTCCCTCTGGAGGGGGCAATCAGCCCCAGCATTTT. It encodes CSPSGGGNQPQHF.

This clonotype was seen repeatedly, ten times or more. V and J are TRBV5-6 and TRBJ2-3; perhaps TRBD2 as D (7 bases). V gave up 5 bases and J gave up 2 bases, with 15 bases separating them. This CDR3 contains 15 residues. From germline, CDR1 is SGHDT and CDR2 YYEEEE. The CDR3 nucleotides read TGTGCCAGCAGGAGGGGGGGGGGCGACACAGATACGCAGTATTTT. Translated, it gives CASRRGGGDTDTQYF.

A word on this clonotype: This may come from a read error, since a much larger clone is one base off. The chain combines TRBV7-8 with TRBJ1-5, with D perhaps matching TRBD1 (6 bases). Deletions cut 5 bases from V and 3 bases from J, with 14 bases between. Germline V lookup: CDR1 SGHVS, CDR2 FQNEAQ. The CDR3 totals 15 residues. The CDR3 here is CASSTLQGFNQPQHF. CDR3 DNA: TGTGCCAGCAGCACCCTACAGGGCTTCAATCAGCCCCAGCATTTT.

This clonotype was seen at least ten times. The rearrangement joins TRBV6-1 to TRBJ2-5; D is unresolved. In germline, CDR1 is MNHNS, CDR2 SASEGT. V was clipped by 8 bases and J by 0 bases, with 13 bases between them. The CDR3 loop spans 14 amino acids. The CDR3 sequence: CASYTSQYQETQYF. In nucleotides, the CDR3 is TGTGCCAGCTATACCTCCCAGTACCAAGAGACCCAGTACTTC.

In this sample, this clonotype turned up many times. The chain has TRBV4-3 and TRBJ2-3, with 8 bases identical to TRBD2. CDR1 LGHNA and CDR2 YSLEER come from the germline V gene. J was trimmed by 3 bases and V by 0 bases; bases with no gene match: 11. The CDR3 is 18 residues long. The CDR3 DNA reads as TGCGCCAGCAGCCAAGATCGAGCGGGAGTTCAATTTACAGATACGCAGTATTTT. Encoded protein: CASSQDRAGVQFTDTQYF.

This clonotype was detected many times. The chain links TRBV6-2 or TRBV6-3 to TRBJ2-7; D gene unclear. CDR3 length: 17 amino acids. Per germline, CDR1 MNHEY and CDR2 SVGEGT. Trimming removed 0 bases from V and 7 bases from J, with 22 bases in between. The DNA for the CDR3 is TGTGCCAGCAGTTACTCGGCAGGACCCACCTACCTAAGGGAGCAGTACTTC. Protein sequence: CASSYSAGPTYLREQYF.

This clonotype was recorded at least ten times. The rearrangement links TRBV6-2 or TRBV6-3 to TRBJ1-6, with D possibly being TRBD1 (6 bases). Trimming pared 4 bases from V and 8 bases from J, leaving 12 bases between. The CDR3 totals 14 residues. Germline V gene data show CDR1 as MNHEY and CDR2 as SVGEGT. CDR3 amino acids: CASSFRDTDSPLHF. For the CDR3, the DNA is TGTGCCAGCAGTTTTCGGGACACGGATTCACCCCTCCACTTT.

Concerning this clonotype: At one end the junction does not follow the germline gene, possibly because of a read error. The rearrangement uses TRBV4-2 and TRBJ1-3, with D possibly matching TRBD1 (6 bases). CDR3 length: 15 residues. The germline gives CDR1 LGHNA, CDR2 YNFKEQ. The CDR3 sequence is CASSQDWTAGSTIYF. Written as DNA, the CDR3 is TGTGCCAGCAGCCAAGATTGGACAGCCGGAAGCACCATATATTTT.

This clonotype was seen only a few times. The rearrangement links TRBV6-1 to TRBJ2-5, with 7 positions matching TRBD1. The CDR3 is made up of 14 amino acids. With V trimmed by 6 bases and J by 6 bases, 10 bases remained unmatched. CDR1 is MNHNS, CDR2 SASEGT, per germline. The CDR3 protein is CASRVVGTVQTQYF. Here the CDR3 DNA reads TGTGCCAGCAGAGTAGTTGGGACAGTGCAGACCCAGTACTTC.

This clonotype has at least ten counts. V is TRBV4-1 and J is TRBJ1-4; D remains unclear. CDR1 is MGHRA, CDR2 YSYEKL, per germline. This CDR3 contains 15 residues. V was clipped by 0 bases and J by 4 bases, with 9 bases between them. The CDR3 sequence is CASSQDGFSNEKLFF. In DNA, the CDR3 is TGCGCCAGCAGCCAAGATGGTTTCAGTAATGAAAAACTGTTTTTT.

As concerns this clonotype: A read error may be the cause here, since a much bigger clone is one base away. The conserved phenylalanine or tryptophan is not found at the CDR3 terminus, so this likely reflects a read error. Here the CDR3 DNA reads TGTGCCACCAGCAGCGGAGTAGCGACTAATCAAGAGACCCAGTACTCC. Translated, it gives CATSSGVATNQETQYS. The J gene is TRBJ2-5, the V gene TRBV15, with D possibly being TRBD2 (5 bases). The CDR3 consists of 16 residues. Germline V gene lookup returns CDR1 LNHNV and CDR2 YYDKDF (reference sequence). Trimming removed 3 bases from V and 2 bases from J, with 16 bases in between.

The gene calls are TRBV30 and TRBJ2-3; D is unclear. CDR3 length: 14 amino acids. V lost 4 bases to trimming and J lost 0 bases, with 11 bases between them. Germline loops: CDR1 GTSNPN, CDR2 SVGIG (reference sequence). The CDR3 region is CAWTLGSSTDTQYF. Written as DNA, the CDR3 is TGTGCCTGGACCTTGGGGTCTAGCACAGATACGCAGTATTTT.

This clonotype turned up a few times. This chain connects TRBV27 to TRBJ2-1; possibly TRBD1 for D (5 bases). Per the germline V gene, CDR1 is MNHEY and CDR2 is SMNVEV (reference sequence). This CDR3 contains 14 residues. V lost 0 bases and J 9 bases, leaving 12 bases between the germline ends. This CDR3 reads CASSLSRQGSEQFF. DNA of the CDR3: TGTGCCAGCAGTTTATCGAGGCAGGGCAGTGAGCAGTTCTTC.

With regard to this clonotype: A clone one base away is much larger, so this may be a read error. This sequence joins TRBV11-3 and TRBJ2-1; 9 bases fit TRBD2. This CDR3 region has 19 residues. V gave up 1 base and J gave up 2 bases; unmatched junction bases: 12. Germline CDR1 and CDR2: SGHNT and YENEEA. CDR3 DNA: TGTGCCAGCAGCTTAGCTCAGGCATCTAGCGGGACTACCTACAATGAGCAGTTCTTC. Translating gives CASSLAQASSGTTYNEQFF.

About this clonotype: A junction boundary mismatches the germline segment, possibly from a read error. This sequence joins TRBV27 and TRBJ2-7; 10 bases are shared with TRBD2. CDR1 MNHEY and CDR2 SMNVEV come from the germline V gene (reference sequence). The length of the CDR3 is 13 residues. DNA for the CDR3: TGTACCAGCAGGCTAGCGGGAGCCTACGAGCAGTACTTC. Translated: CTSRLAGAYEQYF.

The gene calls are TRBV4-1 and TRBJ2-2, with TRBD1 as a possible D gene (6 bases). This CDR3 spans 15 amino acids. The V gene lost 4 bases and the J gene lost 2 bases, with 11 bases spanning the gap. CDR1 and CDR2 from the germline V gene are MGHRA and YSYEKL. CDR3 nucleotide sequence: TGCGCCAGCAGCCTGCGACAGGACAACACCGGGGAGCTGTTTTTT. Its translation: CASSLRQDNTGELFF.

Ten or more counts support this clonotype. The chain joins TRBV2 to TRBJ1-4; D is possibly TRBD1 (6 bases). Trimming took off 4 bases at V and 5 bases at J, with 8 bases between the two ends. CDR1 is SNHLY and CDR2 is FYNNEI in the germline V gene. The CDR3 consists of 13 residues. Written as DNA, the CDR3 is TGTGCCAGCAGTGTACAGGGAAATGAAAAACTGTTTTTT. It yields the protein CASSVQGNEKLFF.

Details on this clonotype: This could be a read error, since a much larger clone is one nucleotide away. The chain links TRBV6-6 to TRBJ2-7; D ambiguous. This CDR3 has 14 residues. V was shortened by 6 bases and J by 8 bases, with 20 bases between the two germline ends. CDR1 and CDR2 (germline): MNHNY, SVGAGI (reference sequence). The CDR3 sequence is CASSPQAGYPQQYF. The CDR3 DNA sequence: TGTGCCAGCAGCCCCCAGGCAGGTTACCCCCAGCAGTACTTC.

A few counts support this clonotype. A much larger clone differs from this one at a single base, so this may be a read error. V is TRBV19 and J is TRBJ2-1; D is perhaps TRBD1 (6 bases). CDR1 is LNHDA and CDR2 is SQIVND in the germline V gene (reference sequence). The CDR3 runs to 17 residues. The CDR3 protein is CASSIDGGHNSYNEQLF. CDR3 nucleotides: TGTGCCAGTAGTATAGATGGGGGACACAACTCCTACAATGAGCAGCTCTTC.

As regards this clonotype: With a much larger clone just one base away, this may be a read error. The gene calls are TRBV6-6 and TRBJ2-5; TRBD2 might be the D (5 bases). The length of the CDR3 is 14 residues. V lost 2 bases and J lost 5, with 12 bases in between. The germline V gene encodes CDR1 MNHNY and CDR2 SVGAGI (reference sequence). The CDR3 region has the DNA TGTGCCAGCAGTTACAGAGGGAGCCGGGAGACCCAGTACTTC. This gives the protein CASSYRGSRETQYF.

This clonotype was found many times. As DNA, the CDR3 is TGTGCCAGCAGCCAGCGGCAGGGCGGGTCCTACAATGAGCAGTTCTTC. It is translated as CASSQRQGGSYNEQFF. J is TRBJ2-1 and V is TRBV6-4; D tentatively fits TRBD1 or TRBD2 (5 bases each). Trimming pared 6 bases from V and 1 base from J, leaving 16 bases between. This CDR3 spans 16 amino acids. The germline CDR1 and CDR2 sequences are MRHNA and SNTAGT.

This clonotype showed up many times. The chain's CDR3 is CATRGGEAYEQYF. The CDR3 coding sequence is TGTGCCACCAGGGGAGGGGAGGCCTACGAGCAGTACTTC. The genes are TRBV6-1 and TRBJ2-7; a possible D gene is TRBD2 (7 bases). Trimming left V 10 bases short and J 2 bases short, with 15 bases between. CDR3 length: 13 amino acids. Germline CDR1 MNHNS, CDR2 SASEGT.

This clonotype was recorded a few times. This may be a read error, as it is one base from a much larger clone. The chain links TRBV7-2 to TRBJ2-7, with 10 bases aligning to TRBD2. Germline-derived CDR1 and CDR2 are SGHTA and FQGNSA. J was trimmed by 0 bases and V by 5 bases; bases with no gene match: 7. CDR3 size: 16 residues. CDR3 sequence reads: CASSLGLAVLSYEQYF. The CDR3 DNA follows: TGTGCCAGCAGCCTAGGACTAGCGGTTCTCTCCTACGAGCAGTACTTC.

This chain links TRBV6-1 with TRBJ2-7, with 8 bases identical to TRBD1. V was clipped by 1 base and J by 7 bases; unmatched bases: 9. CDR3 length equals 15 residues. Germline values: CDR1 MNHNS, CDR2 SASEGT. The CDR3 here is CASSEGLGTGWEQYF. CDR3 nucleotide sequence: TGTGCCAGCAGTGAAGGCCTGGGGACAGGCTGGGAGCAGTACTTC.

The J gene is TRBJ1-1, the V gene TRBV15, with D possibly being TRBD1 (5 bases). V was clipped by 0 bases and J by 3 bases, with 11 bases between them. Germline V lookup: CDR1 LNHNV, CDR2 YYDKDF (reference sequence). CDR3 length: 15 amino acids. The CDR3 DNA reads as TGTGCCACCAGCAGAGATCCCAGGGCGGACACTGAAGCTTTCTTT. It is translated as CATSRDPRADTEAFF.

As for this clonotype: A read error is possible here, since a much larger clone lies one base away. CDR3 coding DNA: TGTGCCAGCAGCTTCGGAGTTGGTGGGCAGTTCTTC. Its protein is CASSFGVGGQFF. The chain links TRBV5-4 to TRBJ2-1; D gene unclear. In germline, CDR1 is SGHNT, CDR2 YYREEE (reference sequence). V dropped 2 bases and J dropped 12 bases, with 12 bases sitting between them. CDR3 length: 12 residues.